A selection of T cell receptor beta chains follows, all from one sample in a study of T cells after somatic rescue of genetic block. Here immunoSEQ multiplex PCR was the method, and the copy in TCRdb shows in-frame clones only, minus some. The sample consists of 110,000 or so clones, just over 90% of them appearing once. The specimen sequenced was peripheral blood mononuclear cells (PBMCs). The receptors were sampled from a woman aged 18-29 years. Each CDR3 is given with its conserved first and last residue. Each record gives: D gene, clone size, V gene, J gene, CDR3 protein, CDR3 DNA. D genes are given only for firm matches. Expanded clones are given a class, and other clones once, few, many or no size at all.

>TRBD1|-|TRBV9|TRBJ1-2
CASSDGDRGNYGYTF
TGTGCCAGCAGCGACGGGGACAGGGGCAACTATGGCTACACCTTC
>TRBD2|-|TRBV7-9|TRBJ2-3
CASSRTSGESDTQYF
TGTGCCAGCAGCCGGACTAGCGGGGAGTCAGATACGCAGTATTTT
>-|-|TRBV28|TRBJ2-3
CASTASGSYTDTQYF
TGTGCCAGCACTGCGTCTGGCAGCTACACAGATACGCAGTATTTT
>TRBD2|-|TRBV11-2|TRBJ2-7
CASTLGGLTYEQYF
TGTGCCAGCACCCTGGGAGGGCTAACCTACGAGCAGTACTTC
>-|-|TRBV4-3|TRBJ2-5
CASSQEGLPQETQYF
TGCGCCAGCAGCCAAGAAGGGCTCCCCCAAGAGACCCAGTACTTC
>-|-|TRBV5-1|TRBJ1-1
CASRGAGFQTEAFF
TGCGCCAGCAGGGGAGCCGGGTTTCAGACTGAAGCTTTCTTT
>-|-|TRBV7-2|TRBJ2-7
CASSLEGPAYEQYF
TGTGCCAGCAGCTTAGAGGGGCCAGCCTACGAGCAGTACTTC
>TRBD2|-|TRBV6-4|TRBJ2-3
CASSERSGGAPDTQYF
TGTGCCAGCAGTGAAAGGAGCGGGGGGGCCCCAGATACGCAGTATTTT
>-|-|TRBV5-1|TRBJ1-3
CASSPGPERSGNTIYF
TGCGCCAGCAGCCCAGGACCAGAACGCTCTGGAAACACCATATATTTT
>-|-|TRBV4-2|TRBJ1-6
CASSQDSGRHSPLHF
TGTGCCAGCAGCCAAGATTCAGGGAGGCATTCACCCCTCCACTTT
>TRBD2|-|TRBV18|TRBJ2-3
CASSATSGGADTQYF
TGTGCCAGCTCAGCGACTAGCGGGGGGGCAGATACGCAGTATTTT
>-|-|TRBV7-8|TRBJ1-2
CASSPYDRGNYGYTF
TGTGCCAGCAGCCCTTACGACAGAGGAAACTATGGCTACACCTTC
>-|-|TRBV7-8|TRBJ2-2
CASSPLVAGELFF
TGTGCCAGCAGCCCCCTAGTGGCCGGGGAGCTGTTTTTT
>-|-|TRBV6-5|TRBJ2-7
CASSYAEDSKGQYF
TGTGCCAGCAGTTACGCGGAGGACTCAAAAGGGCAGTACTTC
>TRBD2|-|TRBV6-5|TRBJ2-1
CASSYVAGKINEQFF
TGTGCCAGCAGTTACGTAGCGGGGAAGATTAATGAGCAGTTCTTC
>TRBD1|-|TRBV19|TRBJ1-5
CASSTGGGGNQPQHF
TGTGCCAGTAGTACTGGAGGGGGCGGCAATCAGCCCCAGCATTTT
>-|-|TRBV9|TRBJ1-2
CASSVAPLQQDPFAGYTF
TGTGCCAGCAGCGTAGCTCCCCTACAGCAGGACCCTTTCGCTGGCTACACCTTC
>-|-|TRBV5-1|TRBJ1-1
CASSPWTRAEAFF
TGCGCCAGCAGCCCCTGGACCAGAGCAGAAGCTTTCTTT
>-|-|TRBV15|TRBJ2-6
CATSSTSGANVLTF
TGTGCCACCAGCAGCACTTCAGGGGCCAACGTCCTGACTTTC
>-|-|TRBV5-5|TRBJ1-2
CASSLWTYGYTF
TGTGCCAGCAGCTTATGGACCTATGGCTACACCTTC
>-|-|TRBV5-1|TRBJ1-2
CASSLAEGQPSTF
TGCGCCAGCAGCTTGGCCGAGGGCCAGCCTAGCACCTTC
>-|once|TRBV14|TRBJ1-2
CASSFRTDSNYGYTF
TGTGCCAGCAGCTTCCGGACGGATTCTAACTATGGCTACACCTTC
>TRBD1|-|TRBV7-9|TRBJ1-4
CASSLVQGAEEKLFF
TGTGCCAGCAGCTTAGTCCAGGGGGCGGAAGAAAAACTGTTTTTT